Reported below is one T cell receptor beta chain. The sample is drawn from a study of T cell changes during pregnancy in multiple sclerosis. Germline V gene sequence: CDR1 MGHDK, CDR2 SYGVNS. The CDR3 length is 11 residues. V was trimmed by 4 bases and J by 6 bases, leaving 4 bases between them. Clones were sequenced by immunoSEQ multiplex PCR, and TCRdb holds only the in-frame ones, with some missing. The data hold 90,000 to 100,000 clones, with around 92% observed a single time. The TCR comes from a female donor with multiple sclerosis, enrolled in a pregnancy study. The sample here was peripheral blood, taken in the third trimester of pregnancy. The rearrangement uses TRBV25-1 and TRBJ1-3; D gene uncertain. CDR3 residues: CASSALNTIYF. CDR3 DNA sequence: TGTGCCAGCAGTGCTCTAAACACCATATATTTT.